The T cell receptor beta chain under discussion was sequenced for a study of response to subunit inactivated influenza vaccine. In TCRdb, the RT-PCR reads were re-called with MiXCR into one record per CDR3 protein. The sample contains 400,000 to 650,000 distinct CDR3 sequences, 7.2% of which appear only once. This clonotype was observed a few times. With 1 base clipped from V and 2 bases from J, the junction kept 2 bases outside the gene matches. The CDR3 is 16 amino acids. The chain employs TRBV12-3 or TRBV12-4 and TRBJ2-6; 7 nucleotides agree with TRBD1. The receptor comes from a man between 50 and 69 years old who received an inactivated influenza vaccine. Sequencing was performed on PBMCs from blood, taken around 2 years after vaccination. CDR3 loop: CASSLGQGAGANVLTF. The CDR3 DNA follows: TGTGCCAGCAGTTTAGGACAGGGTGCTGGGGCCAACGTCCTGACTTTC.